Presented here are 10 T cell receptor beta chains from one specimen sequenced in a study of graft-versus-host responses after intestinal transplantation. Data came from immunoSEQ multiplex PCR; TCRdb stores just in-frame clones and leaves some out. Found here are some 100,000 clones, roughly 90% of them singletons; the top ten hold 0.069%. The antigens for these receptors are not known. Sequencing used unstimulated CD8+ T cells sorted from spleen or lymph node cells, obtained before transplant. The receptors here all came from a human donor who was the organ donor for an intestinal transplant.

Here the CDR3 reads CASSLTYRHTEAFF. CDR3 coding DNA: TGTGCCAGCAGTTTAACCTACAGGCACACTGAAGCTTTCTTT. The chain links TRBV28 to TRBJ1-1; weak D call: TRBD1 (5 bases). The V and J ends lost 2 bases and 3 bases respectively, with 10 bases between them. Germline CDR1 is MDHEN and CDR2 is SYDVKM. CDR3 size: 14 residues.

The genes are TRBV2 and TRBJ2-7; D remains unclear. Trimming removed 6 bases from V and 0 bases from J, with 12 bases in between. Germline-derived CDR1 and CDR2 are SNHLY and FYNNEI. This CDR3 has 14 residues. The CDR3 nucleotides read TGTGCCAGCAGGGTTCAGGCAGGCTCCTACGAGCAGTACTTC. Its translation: CASRVQAGSYEQYF.

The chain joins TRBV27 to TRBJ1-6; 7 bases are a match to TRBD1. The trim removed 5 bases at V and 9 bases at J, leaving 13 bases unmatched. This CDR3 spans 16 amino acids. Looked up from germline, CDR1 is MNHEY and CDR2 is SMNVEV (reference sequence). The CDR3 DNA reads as TGTGCCAGCAGTCCGGGACAGCTGGAGATTTCTTCACCCCTCCACTTT. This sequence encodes CASSPGQLEISSPLHF.

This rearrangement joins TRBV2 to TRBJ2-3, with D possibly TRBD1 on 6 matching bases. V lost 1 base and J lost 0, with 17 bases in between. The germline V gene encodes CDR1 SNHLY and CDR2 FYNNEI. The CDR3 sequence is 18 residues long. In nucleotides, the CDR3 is TGTGCCAGCAGTGAAGTTGGGACACGCTTCGGCAGCACAGATACGCAGTATTTT. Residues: CASSEVGTRFGSTDTQYF.

CDR3 bases: TGTGCCAGCATCCCCCAGGACACTGAAGCTTTCTTT. As protein: CASIPQDTEAFF. V and J are TRBV2 and TRBJ1-1; D is uncertain. The CDR3 has 12 residues. Germline loops: CDR1 SNHLY, CDR2 FYNNEI. With 7 bases removed from V and 3 bases from J, the gap between germline ends came to 9 bases.

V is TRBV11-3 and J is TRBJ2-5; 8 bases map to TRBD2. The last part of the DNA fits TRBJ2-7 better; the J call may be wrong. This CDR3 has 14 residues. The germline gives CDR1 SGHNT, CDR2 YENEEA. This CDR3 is CASSLAGGSYEQYF. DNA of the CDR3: TGTGCCAGCAGCTTAGCGGGGGGGTCCTACGAGCAGTACTTC.

The DNA of the CDR3 is TGTGCCAGCAGTTTATCTTGGGCCCGCAATACGCAGTATTTT. This sequence encodes CASSLSWARNTQYF. V and J are TRBV27 and TRBJ2-3; D is unresolved. V lost 0 bases to trimming and J lost 7 bases, with 11 bases between them. The CDR3 has 14 amino acids. Per germline, CDR1 MNHEY and CDR2 SMNVEV (reference sequence).

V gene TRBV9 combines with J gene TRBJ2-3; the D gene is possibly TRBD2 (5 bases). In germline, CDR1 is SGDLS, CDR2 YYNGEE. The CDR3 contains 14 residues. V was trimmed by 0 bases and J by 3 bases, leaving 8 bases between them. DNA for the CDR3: TGTGCCAGCAGCGTAGGGAGGATAACAGATACGCAGTATTTT. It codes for CASSVGRITDTQYF.

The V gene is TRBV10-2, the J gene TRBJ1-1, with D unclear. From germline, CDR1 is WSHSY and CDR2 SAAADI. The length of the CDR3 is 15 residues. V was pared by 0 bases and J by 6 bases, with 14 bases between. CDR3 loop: CASSESRGTNAEAFF. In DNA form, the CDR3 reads TGCGCCAGCAGTGAGTCCCGGGGAACAAACGCTGAAGCTTTCTTT.

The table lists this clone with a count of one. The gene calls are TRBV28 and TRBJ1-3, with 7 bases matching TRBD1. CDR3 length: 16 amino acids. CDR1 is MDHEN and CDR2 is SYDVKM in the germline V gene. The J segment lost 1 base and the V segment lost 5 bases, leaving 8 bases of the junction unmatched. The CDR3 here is CASSRDSRDSGNTIYF. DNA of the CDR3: TGTGCCAGCAGTAGGGACAGTAGAGATTCTGGAAACACCATATATTTT.